The clone carrying this TCR beta chain was found a few times. As yet, its antigen is unknown. This record belongs to a study of T cells in Graves' hyperthyroidism and ophthalmopathy. Study results and limitations: In the blood, most expanded thyroid clonotypes above 0.001 appeared as well.

The CDR3 runs to 14 residues. Germline CDR1 is ENHRY and CDR2 is SYGVKD. Trimming took 0 bases from V and 5 from J, leaving 5 bases between them. Patients aged 18 to 65 had newly diagnosed hyperthyroidism that had lasted under 2 months. Over 9 ml of fresh peripheral blood supplied the PBMCs. Using RNA transcripts as the source, TCR beta CDR3 regions were amplified. Initially, a first-round RT-PCR of the TCR CDR3 employed the HTBI primer set. In TCRdb, the multiplex PCR reads were re-called with MiXCR into one record per CDR3 protein. The sample records about 350,000 distinct CDR3 sequences, 11% to 15% being singletons.

The receptor comes from a woman aged 30 to 39 with Graves' hyperthyroidism. The V call is TRBV10-3, the J call TRBJ1-6; D call uncertain. Sequencing used blood. CDR3: CAISESTDNSPLHF. The CDR3 bases are TGTGCCATCAGTGAGTCGACGGATAATTCACCCCTCCACTTT.